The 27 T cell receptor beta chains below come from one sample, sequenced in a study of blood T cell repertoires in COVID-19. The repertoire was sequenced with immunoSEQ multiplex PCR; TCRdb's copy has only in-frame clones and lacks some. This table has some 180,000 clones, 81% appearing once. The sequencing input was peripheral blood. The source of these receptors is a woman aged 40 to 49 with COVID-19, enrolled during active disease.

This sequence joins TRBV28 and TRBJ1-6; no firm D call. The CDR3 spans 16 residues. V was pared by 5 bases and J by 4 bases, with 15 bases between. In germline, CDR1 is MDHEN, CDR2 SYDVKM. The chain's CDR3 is CASSPPQAGYNSPLHF. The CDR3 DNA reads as TGTGCCAGCAGTCCGCCCCAGGCGGGGTATAATTCACCCCTCCACTTT.

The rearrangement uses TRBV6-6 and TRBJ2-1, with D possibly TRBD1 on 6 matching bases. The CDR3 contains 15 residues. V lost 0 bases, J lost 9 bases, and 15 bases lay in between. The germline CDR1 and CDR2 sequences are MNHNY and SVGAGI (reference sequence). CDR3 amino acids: CASSYSTTGGGEQFF. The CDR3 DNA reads TGTGCCAGCAGTTACTCGACGACAGGAGGAGGTGAGCAGTTCTTC.

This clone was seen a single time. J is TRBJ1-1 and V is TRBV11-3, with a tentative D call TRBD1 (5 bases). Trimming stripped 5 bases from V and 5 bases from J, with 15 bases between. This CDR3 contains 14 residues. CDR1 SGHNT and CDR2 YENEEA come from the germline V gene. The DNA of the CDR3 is TGTGCCAGCAGCCGGGACGGGACTGGAACTGAAGCTTTCTTT. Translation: CASSRDGTGTEAFF.

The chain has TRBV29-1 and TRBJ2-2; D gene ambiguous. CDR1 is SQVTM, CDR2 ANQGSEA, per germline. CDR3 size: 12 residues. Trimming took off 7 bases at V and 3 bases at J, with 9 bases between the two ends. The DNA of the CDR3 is TGCAGCGGGGGAACTCACACCGGGGAGCTGTTTTTT. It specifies CSGGTHTGELFF.

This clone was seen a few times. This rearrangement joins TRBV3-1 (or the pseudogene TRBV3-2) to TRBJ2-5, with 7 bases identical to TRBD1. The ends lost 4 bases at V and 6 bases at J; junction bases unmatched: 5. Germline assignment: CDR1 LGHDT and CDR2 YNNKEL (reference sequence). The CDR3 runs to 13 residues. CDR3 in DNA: TGTGCCAGCAGCCCAGGGGGAAGGAAGACCCAGTACTTC. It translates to CASSPGGRKTQYF.

The CDR3 region is CASKTGQGRSLAKNIQYF. The CDR3 bases are TGTGCCAGCAAGACGGGACAGGGGAGATCCTTAGCCAAAAACATTCAGTACTTC. The gene calls are TRBV28 and TRBJ2-4; 10 nucleotides line up with TRBD1. Germline V gene data show CDR1 as MDHEN and CDR2 as SYDVKM. V lost 7 bases, J lost 0 bases, and 12 bases stayed unmatched. This CDR3 has 18 residues. Using reference TRBV28 and TRBJ2-4 for the parts outside the CDR3, the full variable domain is DVKVTQSSRYLVKRTGEKVFLECVQDMDHENMFWYRQDPGLGLRLIYFSYDVKMKEKGDIPEGYSVSREKKERFSLILESASTNQTSMYLCASKTGQGRSLAKNIQYFGAGTRLSVL.

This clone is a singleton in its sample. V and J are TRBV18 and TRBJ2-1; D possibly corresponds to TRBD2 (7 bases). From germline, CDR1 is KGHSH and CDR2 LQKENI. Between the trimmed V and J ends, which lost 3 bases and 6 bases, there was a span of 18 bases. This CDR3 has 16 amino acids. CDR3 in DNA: TGTGCCAGCTCACCTTTGGGGGGGCGAGTCGGCAATGAGCAGTTCTTC. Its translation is CASSPLGGRVGNEQFF.

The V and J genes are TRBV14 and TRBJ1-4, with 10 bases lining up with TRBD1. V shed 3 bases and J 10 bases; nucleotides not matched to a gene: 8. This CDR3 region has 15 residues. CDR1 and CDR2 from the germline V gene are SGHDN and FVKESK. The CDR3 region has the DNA TGTGCCAGCAGCCACGAAACCGGGACAGGGGTAAAACTGTTTTTT. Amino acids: CASSHETGTGVKLFF.

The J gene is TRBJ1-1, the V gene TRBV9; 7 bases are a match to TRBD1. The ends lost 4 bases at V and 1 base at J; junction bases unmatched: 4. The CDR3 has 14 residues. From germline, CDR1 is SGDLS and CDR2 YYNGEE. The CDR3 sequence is CASSWDSTNTEAFF. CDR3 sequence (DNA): TGTGCCAGCAGCTGGGACAGCACGAACACTGAAGCTTTCTTT.

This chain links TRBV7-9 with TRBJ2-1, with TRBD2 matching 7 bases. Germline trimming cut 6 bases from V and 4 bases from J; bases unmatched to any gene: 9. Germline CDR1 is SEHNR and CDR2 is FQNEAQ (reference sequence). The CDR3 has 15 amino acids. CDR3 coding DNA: TGTGCCAGCAGTCCGACGGGAGGCCCTTACAATGAGCAGTTCTTC. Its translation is CASSPTGGPYNEQFF.

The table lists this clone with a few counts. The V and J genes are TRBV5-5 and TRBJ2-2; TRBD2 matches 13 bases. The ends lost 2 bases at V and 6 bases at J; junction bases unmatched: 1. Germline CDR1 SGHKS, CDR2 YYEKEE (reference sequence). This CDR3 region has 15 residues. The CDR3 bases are TGTGCCAGCAGCTTACTAGCGGGGGGGCCCGGGGAGCTGTTTTTT. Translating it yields CASSLLAGGPGELFF.

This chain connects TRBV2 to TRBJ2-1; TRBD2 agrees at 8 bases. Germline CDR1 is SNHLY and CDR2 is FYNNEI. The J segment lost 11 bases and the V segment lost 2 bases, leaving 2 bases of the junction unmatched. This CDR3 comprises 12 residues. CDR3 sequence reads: CASSEWTSQQFF. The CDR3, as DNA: TGTGCCAGCAGTGAATGGACTAGCCAGCAGTTCTTC.

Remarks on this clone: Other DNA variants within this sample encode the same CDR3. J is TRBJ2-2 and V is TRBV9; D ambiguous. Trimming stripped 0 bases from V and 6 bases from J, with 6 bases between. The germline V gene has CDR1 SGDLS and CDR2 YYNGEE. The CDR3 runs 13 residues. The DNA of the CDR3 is TGTGCCAGCAGCGTAGGTGGCCCCGGGGAGCTGTTTTTT. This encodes CASSVGGPGELFF.

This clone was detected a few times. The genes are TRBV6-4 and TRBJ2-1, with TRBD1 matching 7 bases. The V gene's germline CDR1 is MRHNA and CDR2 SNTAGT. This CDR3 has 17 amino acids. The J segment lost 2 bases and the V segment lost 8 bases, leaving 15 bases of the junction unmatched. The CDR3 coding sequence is TGTGCCAGCCTACCGGGACAGTGCCCTTTCCCCTACAATGAGCAGTTCTTC. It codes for CASLPGQCPFPYNEQFF.

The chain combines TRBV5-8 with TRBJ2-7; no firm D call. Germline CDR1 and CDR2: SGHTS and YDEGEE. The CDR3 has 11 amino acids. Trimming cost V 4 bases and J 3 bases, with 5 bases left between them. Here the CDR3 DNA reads TGTGCCAGCAGCCCAATCTACGAGCAGTACTTC. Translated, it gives CASSPIYEQYF.

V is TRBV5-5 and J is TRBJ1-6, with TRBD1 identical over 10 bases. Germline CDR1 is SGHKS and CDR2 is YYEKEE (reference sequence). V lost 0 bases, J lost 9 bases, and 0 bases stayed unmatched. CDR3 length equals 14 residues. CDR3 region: CASSLGQGASPLHF. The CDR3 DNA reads TGTGCCAGCAGCTTGGGACAGGGGGCTTCACCCCTCCACTTT.

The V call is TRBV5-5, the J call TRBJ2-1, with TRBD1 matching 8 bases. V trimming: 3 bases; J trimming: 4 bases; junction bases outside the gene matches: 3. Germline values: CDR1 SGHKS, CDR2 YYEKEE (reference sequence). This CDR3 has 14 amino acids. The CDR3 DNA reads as TGTGCCAGCAGCTCCGGGACAGGATACAATGAGCAGTTCTTC. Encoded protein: CASSSGTGYNEQFF.

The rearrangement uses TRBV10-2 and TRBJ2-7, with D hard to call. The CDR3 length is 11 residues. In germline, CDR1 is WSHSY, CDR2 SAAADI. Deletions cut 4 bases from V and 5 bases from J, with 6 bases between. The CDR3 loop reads CASSVTNEQYF. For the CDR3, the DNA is TGCGCCAGCAGTGTGACAAACGAGCAGTACTTC.

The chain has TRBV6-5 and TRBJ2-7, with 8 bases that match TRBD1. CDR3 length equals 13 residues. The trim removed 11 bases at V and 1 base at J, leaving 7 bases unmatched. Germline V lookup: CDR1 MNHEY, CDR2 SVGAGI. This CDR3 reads CAGIGTGSYEQYV. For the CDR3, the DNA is TGTGCCGGTATTGGGACAGGATCCTACGAGCAGTACGTC.

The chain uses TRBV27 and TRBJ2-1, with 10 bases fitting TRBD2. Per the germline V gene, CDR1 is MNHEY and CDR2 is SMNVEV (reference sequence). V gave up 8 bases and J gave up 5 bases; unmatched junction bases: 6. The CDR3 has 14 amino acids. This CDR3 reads CASSLAGVHNEQFF. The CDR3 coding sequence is TGTGCCAGCTCTCTAGCGGGAGTCCACAATGAGCAGTTCTTC.

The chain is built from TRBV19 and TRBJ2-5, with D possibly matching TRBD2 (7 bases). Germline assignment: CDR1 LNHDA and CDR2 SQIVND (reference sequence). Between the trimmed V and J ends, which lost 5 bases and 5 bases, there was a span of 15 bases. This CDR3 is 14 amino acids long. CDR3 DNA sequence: TGTGCCAGTAGTCTAAGGGGGGGCTCGGAGACCCAGTACTTC. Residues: CASSLRGGSETQYF. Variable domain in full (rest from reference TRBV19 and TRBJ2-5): DGGITQSPKYLFRKEGQNVTLSCEQNLNHDAMYWYRQDPGQGLRLIYYSQIVNDFQKGDIAEGYSVSREKKESFPLTVTSAQKNPTAFYLCASSLRGGSETQYFGPGTRLLVL.

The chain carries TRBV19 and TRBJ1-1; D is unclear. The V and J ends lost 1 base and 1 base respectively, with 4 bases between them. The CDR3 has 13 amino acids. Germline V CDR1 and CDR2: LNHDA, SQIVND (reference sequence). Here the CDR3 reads CASSIVKNTEAFF. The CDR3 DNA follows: TGTGCCAGTAGTATAGTTAAGAACACTGAAGCTTTCTTT.

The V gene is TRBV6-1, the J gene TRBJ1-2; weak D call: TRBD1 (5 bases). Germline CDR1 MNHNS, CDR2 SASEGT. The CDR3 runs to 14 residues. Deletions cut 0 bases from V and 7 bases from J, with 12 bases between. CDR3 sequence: CASSEARGVGGYTF. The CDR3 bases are TGTGCCAGCAGTGAAGCACGGGGGGTAGGTGGCTACACCTTC.

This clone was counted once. The CDR3 DNA sequence: TGTGCCAGTAGTATAGTTGTGGGAGGAAAACTGTTTTTT. Its translation: CASSIVVGGKLFF. This rearrangement joins TRBV19 to TRBJ1-4, with D uncertain. The CDR3 is 13 amino acids. V was pared by 1 base and J by 10 bases, with 10 bases between. From germline, CDR1 is LNHDA and CDR2 SQIVND (reference sequence).

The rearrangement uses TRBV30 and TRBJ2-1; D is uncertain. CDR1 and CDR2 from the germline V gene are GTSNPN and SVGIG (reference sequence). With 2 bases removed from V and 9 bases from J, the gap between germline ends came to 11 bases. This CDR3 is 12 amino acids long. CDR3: CAWSPHRSEQFF. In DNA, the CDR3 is TGTGCCTGGAGTCCCCACAGAAGTGAGCAGTTCTTC.

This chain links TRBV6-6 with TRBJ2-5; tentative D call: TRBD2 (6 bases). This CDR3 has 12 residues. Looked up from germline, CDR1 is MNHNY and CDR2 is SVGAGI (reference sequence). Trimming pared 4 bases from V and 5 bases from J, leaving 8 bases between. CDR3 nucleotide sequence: TGTGCCAGCAGTTGGGACTCTGAGACCCAGTACTTC. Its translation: CASSWDSETQYF.

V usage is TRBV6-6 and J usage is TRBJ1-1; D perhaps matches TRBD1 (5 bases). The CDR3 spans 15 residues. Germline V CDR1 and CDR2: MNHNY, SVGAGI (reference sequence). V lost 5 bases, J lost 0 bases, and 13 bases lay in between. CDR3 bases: TGTGCCAGCAGTCCTAGGGGACTTTTGAACACTGAAGCTTTCTTT. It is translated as CASSPRGLLNTEAFF.